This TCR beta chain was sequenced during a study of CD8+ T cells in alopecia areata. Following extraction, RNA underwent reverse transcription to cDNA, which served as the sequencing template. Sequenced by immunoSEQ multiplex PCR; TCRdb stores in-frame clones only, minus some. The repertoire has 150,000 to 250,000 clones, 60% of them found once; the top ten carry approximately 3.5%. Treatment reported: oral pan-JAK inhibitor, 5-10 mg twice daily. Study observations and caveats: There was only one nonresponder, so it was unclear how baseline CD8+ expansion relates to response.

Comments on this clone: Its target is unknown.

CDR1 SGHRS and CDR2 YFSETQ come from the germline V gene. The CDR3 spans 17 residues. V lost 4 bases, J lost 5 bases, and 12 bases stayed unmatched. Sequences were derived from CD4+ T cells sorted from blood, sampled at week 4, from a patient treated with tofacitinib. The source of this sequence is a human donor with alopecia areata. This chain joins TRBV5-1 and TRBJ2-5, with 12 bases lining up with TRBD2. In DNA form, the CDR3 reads TGCGCCAGCAGCCCCACGACTAGCGGGGGCTGGGGGGAGACCCAGTACTTC. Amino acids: CASSPTTSGGWGETQYF.